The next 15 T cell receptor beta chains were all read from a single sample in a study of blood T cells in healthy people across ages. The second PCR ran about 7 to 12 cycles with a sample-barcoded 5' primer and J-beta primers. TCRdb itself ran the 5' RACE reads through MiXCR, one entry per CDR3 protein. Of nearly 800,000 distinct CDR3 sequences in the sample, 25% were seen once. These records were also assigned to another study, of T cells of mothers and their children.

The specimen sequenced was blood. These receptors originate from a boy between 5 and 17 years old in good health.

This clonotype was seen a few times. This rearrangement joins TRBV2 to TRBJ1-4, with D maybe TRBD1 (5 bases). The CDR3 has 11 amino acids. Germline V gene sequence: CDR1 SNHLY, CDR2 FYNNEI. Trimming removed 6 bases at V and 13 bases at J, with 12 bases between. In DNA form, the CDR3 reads TGTGCCAGCAGCGCAGGGCCCGCACTGTTTTTT. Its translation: CASSAGPALFF.

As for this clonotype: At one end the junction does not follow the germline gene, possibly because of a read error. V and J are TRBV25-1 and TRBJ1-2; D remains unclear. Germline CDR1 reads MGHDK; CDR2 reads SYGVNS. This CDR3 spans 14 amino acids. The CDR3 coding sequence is TGTGCCTGCAGTGAATTAGACCAAAGCTATGGCTACACCTTC. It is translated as CACSELDQSYGYTF.

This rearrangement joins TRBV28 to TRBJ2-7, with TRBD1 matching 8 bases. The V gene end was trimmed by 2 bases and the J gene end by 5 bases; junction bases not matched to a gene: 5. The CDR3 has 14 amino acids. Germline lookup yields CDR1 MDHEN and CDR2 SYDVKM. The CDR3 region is CASSLRQGRNEQYF. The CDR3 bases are TGTGCCAGCAGTTTAAGACAGGGGAGGAACGAGCAGTACTTC.

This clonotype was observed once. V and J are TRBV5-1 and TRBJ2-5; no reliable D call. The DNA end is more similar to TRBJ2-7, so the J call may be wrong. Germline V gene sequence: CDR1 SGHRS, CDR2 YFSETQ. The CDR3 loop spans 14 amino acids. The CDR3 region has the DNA TGCGCCAGCAGCTTGGGTCCGGATCTCTACGAGCAGTACTTC. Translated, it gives CASSLGPDLYEQYF.

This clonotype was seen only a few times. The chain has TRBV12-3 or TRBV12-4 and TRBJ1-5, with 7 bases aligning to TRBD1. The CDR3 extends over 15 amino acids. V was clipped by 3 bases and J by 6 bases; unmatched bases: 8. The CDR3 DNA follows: TGTGCCAGCAGTTTGGAGGGGGCCTTTGCTCAGCCCCAGCATTTT. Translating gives CASSLEGAFAQPQHF.

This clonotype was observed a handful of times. CDR3 bases: TGTGCCAGCAGGAACAGCCGGACCGCATATGGCTACACCTTC. It specifies CASRNSRTAYGYTF. J is TRBJ1-2 and V is TRBV6-5; D is ambiguous. Germline lookup yields CDR1 MNHEY and CDR2 SVGAGI. V lost 6 bases, J lost 5 bases, and 16 bases lay in between. The CDR3 length is 14 residues.

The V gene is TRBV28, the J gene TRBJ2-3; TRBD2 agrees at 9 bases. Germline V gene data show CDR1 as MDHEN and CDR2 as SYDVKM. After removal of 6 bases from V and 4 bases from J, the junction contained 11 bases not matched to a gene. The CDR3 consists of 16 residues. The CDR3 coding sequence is TGTGCCAGCAGCTTGGTAGCGGGAGTGATCTCAGATACGCAGTATTTT. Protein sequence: CASSLVAGVISDTQYF.

CDR3 DNA: TGCAGCGTTGCAGCAGGGACACCTGGCTACACCTTC. Translation: CSVAAGTPGYTF. The chain is built from TRBV29-1 and TRBJ1-2; TRBD1 might be the D (6 bases). The germline V and J ends were trimmed by 4 bases and 7 bases, with 13 bases remaining between them. Germline CDR1 and CDR2: SQVTM and ANQGSEA. The CDR3 is 12 residues long.

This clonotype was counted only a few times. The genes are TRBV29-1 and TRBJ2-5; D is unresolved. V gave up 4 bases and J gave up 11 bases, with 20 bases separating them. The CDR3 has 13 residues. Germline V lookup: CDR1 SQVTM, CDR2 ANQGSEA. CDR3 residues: CSVGVRQSTKQYF. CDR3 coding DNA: TGCAGCGTTGGGGTACGGCAGTCTACGAAGCAGTACTTC.

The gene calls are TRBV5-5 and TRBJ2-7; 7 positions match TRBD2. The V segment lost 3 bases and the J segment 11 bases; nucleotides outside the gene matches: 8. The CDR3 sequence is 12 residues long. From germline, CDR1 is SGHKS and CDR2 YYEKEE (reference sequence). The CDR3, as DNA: TGTGCCAGCAGCTCCTCGGGGGGAGGAAAGTACTTC. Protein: CASSSSGGGKYF.

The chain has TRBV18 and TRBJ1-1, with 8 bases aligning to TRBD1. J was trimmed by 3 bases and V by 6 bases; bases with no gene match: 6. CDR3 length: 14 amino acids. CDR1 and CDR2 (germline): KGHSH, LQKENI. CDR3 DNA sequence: TGTGCCAGCTCCGTCGGACAGGGTGACACTGAAGCTTTCTTT. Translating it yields CASSVGQGDTEAFF. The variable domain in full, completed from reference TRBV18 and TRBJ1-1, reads NAGVMQNPRHLVRRRGQEARLRCSPMKGHSHVYWYRQLPEEGLKFMVYLQKENIIDESGMPKERFSAEFPKEGPSILRIQQVVRGDSAAYFCASSVGQGDTEAFFGQGTRLTVV.

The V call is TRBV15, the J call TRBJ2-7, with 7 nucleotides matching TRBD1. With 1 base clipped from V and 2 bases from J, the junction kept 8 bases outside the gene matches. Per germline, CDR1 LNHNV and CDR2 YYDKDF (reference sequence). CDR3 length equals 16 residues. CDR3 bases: TGTGCCACCAGCAGAGTGACAAGACAGGGACCCTACGAGCAGTACTTC. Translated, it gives CATSRVTRQGPYEQYF.

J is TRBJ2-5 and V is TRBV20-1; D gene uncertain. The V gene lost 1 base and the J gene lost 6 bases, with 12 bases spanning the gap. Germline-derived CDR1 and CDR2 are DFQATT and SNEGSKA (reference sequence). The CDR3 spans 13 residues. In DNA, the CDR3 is TGCAGTGCTAGAGGAACGCCCGCCCAGACCCAGTACTTC. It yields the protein CSARGTPAQTQYF.

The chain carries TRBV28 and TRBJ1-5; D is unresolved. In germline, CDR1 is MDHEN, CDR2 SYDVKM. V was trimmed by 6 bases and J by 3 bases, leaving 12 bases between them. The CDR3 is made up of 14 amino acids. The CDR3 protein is CASRRRAPNQPQHF. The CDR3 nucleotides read TGTGCCAGCAGACGAAGGGCCCCCAATCAGCCCCAGCATTTT.

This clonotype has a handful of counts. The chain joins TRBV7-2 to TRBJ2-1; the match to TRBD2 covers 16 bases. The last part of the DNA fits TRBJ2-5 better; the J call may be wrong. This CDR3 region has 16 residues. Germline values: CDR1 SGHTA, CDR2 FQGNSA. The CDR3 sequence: CASSLGLAGGGKTQYF. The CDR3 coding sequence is TGTGCCAGCAGCTTGGGACTAGCGGGAGGGGGCAAGACCCAGTACTTC.